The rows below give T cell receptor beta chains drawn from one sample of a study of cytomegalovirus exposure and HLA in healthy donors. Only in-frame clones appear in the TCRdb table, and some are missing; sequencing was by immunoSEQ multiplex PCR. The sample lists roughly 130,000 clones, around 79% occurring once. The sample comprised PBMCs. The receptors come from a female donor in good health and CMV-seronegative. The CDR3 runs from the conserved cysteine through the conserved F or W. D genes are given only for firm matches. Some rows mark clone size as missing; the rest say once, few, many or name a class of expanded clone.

TGTGCCAGCAGCGTAGGGGACAGGGTCTACAATGAGCAGTTCTTC,CASSVGDRVYNEQFF,TRBD1,-,TRBJ2-1,TRBV9
TGTGCCAGCAGTTACTCTGGACTAGGCACAGATACGCAGTATTTT,CASSYSGLGTDTQYF,TRBD2,-,TRBJ2-3,TRBV6-5
TGTGCCAGCAGCTTAAATTCGCGGTCCGAGCAGTTCTTC,CASSLNSRSEQFF,-,few,TRBJ2-1,TRBV7-2
TGTGCCAGCAGCCGAACAGGGGGAGGCTACACCTTC,CASSRTGGGYTF,TRBD1,-,TRBJ1-2,TRBV28
TGCAGCGTTGAAAACTCAGCAGGGGGCGGAGAGACCCAGTACTTC,CSVENSAGGGETQYF,TRBD1,-,TRBJ2-5,TRBV29-1
TGTGCCACCAGCGGGGGACACCCAAATCAGCCCCAGCATTTT,CATSGGHPNQPQHF,-,-,TRBJ1-5,TRBV15
TGTGCTAGCAGCAGTACTAGCGGGGGGGCCTATAATGAGCAGTTCTTC,CASSSTSGGAYNEQFF,TRBD2,-,TRBJ2-1,TRBV7-7
TGTGCCAGCAGCTCCCCGAGGACCTACGAGCAGTACTTC,CASSSPRTYEQYF,-,once,TRBJ2-7,TRBV11-2
TGTGCCAGCAGCGCGGACAGGGGGCGCGAGCAGTACTTC,CASSADRGREQYF,TRBD1,-,TRBJ2-7,TRBV7-3
TGTGCCAGCAGCTTCGGTACAGGCACCTTGGGTGGCTACACCTTC,CASSFGTGTLGGYTF,-,-,TRBJ1-2,TRBV5-6
TGCGCCAGCAGCTTGTCGGTGGGGGGGATGAACACTGAAGCTTTCTTT,CASSLSVGGMNTEAFF,-,once,TRBJ1-1,TRBV5-1
TGTGCCAGCAGTGAATCGTCAGCGGGGGCCGGGGAGCAGTACTTC,CASSESSAGAGEQYF,TRBD2,-,TRBJ2-7,TRBV25-1
TGTGCCTGGGGGCCGGGGGTAGGGTCCTACGAGCAGTACTTC,CAWGPGVGSYEQYF,-,-,TRBJ2-7,TRBV30
TGTGCCAGCTCACCACCGGCGACTAGCGGGAGCGTCCCAGAGACCCAGTACTTC,CASSPPATSGSVPETQYF,TRBD2,few,TRBJ2-5,TRBV18
TGTGCCAGCAGCTTAACCTCCGGGGGAGAGAACACCGGGGAGCTGTTTTTT,CASSLTSGGENTGELFF,-,-,TRBJ2-2,TRBV7-3
TGTGCCAGCACCCAAGGGGGCGTAGGCTACGAGCAGTACTTC,CASTQGGVGYEQYF,TRBD1,-,TRBJ2-7,TRBV6-5
TGTGCCAGCAGCCCTGGACAGGGGGCCAACCAAGAGACCCAGTACTTC,CASSPGQGANQETQYF,TRBD1,-,TRBJ2-5,TRBV5-5
TGTGCCAGTAGTCTAAGACTCAGCCAGCGGAACACCGGGGAGCTGTTTTTT,CASSLRLSQRNTGELFF,-,-,TRBJ2-2,TRBV19
TGTGCCAGTAGTATTAACATAGCCAAAAACATTCAGTACTTC,CASSINIAKNIQYF,-,-,TRBJ2-4,TRBV19
TGTGCCAGCAGCTCCCTCCCCCATGAGCAGTTCTTC,CASSSLPHEQFF,-,few,TRBJ2-1,TRBV7-9
TGCGCCAGCAGCCTGGGACAGGGCAGCAATGAGCAGTTCTTC,CASSLGQGSNEQFF,TRBD1,few,TRBJ2-1,TRBV4-3
TGTGCCAGCAGTAGCCCTGACAGGGGGCTCCCCTATGGCTACACCTTC,CASSSPDRGLPYGYTF,TRBD1,-,TRBJ1-2,TRBV6-6
TGTGCCAGCAGCTTCCGGAGGGCGGGTAATGAGCAGTTCTTC,CASSFRRAGNEQFF,-,-,TRBJ2-1,TRBV5-4
TGTGCCAGCGGCCCGTCAGACTCCTACGAGCAGTACTTC,CASGPSDSYEQYF,-,few,TRBJ2-7,TRBV9
TGTGCCAGCAGCTTAGGGGGAGGGGACGCAGATACGCAGTATTTT,CASSLGGGDADTQYF,TRBD2,-,TRBJ2-3,TRBV7-9
TGTGCCAGCAGTTACGGGGAGGGGAGCACTGAAGCTTTCTTT,CASSYGEGSTEAFF,-,-,TRBJ1-1,TRBV6-5
TGTGCCAGCAGCTTGGCCGGGGGACTCCGGGAGGCTTCCTACGAGCAGTACTTC,CASSLAGGLREASYEQYF,TRBD2,-,TRBJ2-7,TRBV5-4
TGTGCCAGCAGCCCCCCGGGCGGGAGGGCCAAAGATACGCAGTATTTT,CASSPPGGRAKDTQYF,TRBD2,-,TRBJ2-3,TRBV5-4
TGTGCCAGCAGAGTGCGGGGGGGGACGTATGGCTACACCTTC,CASRVRGGTYGYTF,-,-,TRBJ1-2,TRBV2
TGTGCCAGCAGCTTAGGGGCTAGCGGGAGTGACGAGCAGTACTTC,CASSLGASGSDEQYF,TRBD2,-,TRBJ2-7,TRBV11-2
TGTGCCAGTAGTAGACAGGGCTACGAGCAGTACTTC,CASSRQGYEQYF,TRBD1,-,TRBJ2-7,TRBV19
TGTGCCAGCAGTCCTCCGACAGGTATGAACACTGAAGCTTTCTTT,CASSPPTGMNTEAFF,-,-,TRBJ1-1,TRBV6-1
TGTGCCAGCAGCAATGCCGGGAGCCACTTCTATGGCTACACCTTC,CASSNAGSHFYGYTF,-,-,TRBJ1-2,TRBV27
TGTGCCAGCAGCTTAGTACCCCTAATCCAAGAGACCCAGTACTTC,CASSLVPLIQETQYF,-,-,TRBJ2-5,TRBV11-3
TGCGCCAGCAGACAACCGGGACTAAACACCGGGGAGCTGTTTTTT,CASRQPGLNTGELFF,TRBD2,-,TRBJ2-2,TRBV4-1
TGTGCCAGCAGCCAAGAGCCGACAGGGGCGTCCACTGGAAACACCATATATTTT,CASSQEPTGASTGNTIYF,TRBD1,-,TRBJ1-3,TRBV4-2
TGTGCCAGCAGCTCGCAGGGGGGCGGGGCGCATGGCTACACCTTC,CASSSQGGGAHGYTF,TRBD1,-,TRBJ1-2,TRBV7-2
TGTGCCAGCAGTTTCGACAGGGGTAGCACAGATACGCAGTATTTT,CASSFDRGSTDTQYF,TRBD1,-,TRBJ2-3,TRBV28
TGTGCCACCAGCGCCGGGACAGCTCTATATGGCTACACCTTC,CATSAGTALYGYTF,TRBD1,-,TRBJ1-2,TRBV15
TGTGCCAGCAGTTACGGTCAGGTCTACCACACAGATACGCAGTATTTT,CASSYGQVYHTDTQYF,-,-,TRBJ2-3,TRBV6-5
TGTGCCAGCAGTTTAGAGGGACTAGCAGGGCGGATTTACTTC,CASSLEGLAGRIYF,TRBD2,-,TRBJ2-7,TRBV28
TGTGCCAGCAGCTTGGTTGGGGCGCAGGCTGAAGCTTTCTTT,CASSLVGAQAEAFF,-,-,TRBJ1-1,TRBV5-6
TGTGCCAGCAGCGATGGACAGGGTGGAGGCTACACCTTC,CASSDGQGGGYTF,TRBD1,-,TRBJ1-2,TRBV9
TGTGCCATCAGTGAGTCCGACTGGGAGCAGTACTTC,CAISESDWEQYF,-,-,TRBJ2-7,TRBV10-3
TGTGCCATCCTCCCCGTAGGGGAGGGAAACACTGAAGCTTTCTTT,CAILPVGEGNTEAFF,-,-,TRBJ1-1,TRBV28
TGTGCCAGCAGCTTAATTCGCACCGGGGAGCTGTTTTTT,CASSLIRTGELFF,-,-,TRBJ2-2,TRBV13
TGTGCCAGCAGCCCTTGGAAATCGGCCGGTGCAGGCCCCGATACGCAGTATTTT,CASSPWKSAGAGPDTQYF,-,-,TRBJ2-3,TRBV11-3
TGTGCCAGTAGTACCGGGACAGGGGTAGGGGAGACCCAGTACTTC,CASSTGTGVGETQYF,TRBD1,-,TRBJ2-5,TRBV19
TGTGCCAGTAGTCCCGCTTACAGGCCCTCCTACGAGCAGTACTTC,CASSPAYRPSYEQYF,-,-,TRBJ2-7,TRBV19
TGTGCCAGCAGCCGGGATCCGGGGGGCTACACCTTC,CASSRDPGGYTF,-,-,TRBJ1-2,TRBV6-5